These 12 T cell receptor beta chains originate from one sample sequenced in a study of T cell changes during pregnancy in multiple sclerosis. Assay used: immunoSEQ multiplex PCR; TCRdb lists only in-frame clones, some missing. The sample includes 13,000 or so clones, 88% of them seen just once. Sequenced material: CD8+ T cells from peripheral blood mononuclear cells, taken in the first trimester of pregnancy. These receptors originate from a female donor with multiple sclerosis, enrolled in a pregnancy study.

This clone was observed a few times. The chain carries TRBV6-1 and TRBJ2-3; D remains unclear. The CDR3 runs 14 residues. The V and J ends lost 3 bases and 4 bases respectively, with 11 bases between them. Germline V gene sequence: CDR1 MNHNS, CDR2 SASEGT. The DNA for the CDR3 is TGTGCCAGCAGTGACGGTCGAATGCCAGATACGCAGTATTTT. It translates to CASSDGRMPDTQYF.

The chain carries TRBV5-8 and TRBJ2-2; perhaps TRBD1 as D (5 bases). This CDR3 region has 13 residues. V was cut by 2 bases and J by 6 bases, with 8 bases left in between. The germline gives CDR1 SGHTS, CDR2 YDEGEE. CDR3 in amino acids: CASSLTRAGELFF. The DNA of the CDR3 is TGTGCCAGCAGCTTAACCAGGGCCGGGGAGCTGTTTTTT.

The chain has TRBV7-8 and TRBJ1-2, with TRBD1 identical over 8 bases. Germline trimming cut 0 bases from V and 4 bases from J; bases unmatched to any gene: 7. This CDR3 is 16 amino acids long. Per the germline V gene, CDR1 is SGHVS and CDR2 is FQNEAQ. The CDR3 here is CASSLAGTGRIYGYTF. DNA of the CDR3: TGTGCCAGCAGCTTAGCGGGGACAGGACGGATCTATGGCTACACCTTC. Full variable domain (rest looked up from reference TRBV7-8 and TRBJ1-2): GAGVSQSPRYKVAKRGQDVALRCDPISGHVSLFWYQQALGQGPEFLTYFQNEAQLDKSGLPSDRFFAERPEGSVSTLKIQRTQQEDSAVYLCASSLAGTGRIYGYTFGSGTRLTVV.

The rearrangement uses TRBV7-3 and TRBJ1-2, with 7 bases matching TRBD1. CDR1 and CDR2 (germline): SGHTA, FQGTGA. The trim removed 0 bases at V and 6 bases at J, leaving 7 bases unmatched. This CDR3 spans 15 amino acids. Here the CDR3 DNA reads TGTGCCAGCAGCTTAACGGGCAGGGGGAATCATGGCTACACCTTC. Its protein is CASSLTGRGNHGYTF.

The chain joins TRBV7-9 to TRBJ1-2; TRBD1 aligns across 7 bases. The CDR3 covers 14 residues. CDR1 is SEHNR, CDR2 FQNEAQ, per germline (reference sequence). The V gene end was trimmed by 5 bases and the J gene end by 0 bases; junction bases not matched to a gene: 3. For the CDR3, the DNA is TGTGCCAGCAGCGAAGGGACAGCTAACTATGGCTACACCTTC. It translates to CASSEGTANYGYTF.

The rearrangement uses TRBV18 and TRBJ2-2, with 10 bases that match TRBD2. There are 17 residues in the CDR3. The germline CDR1 and CDR2 sequences are KGHSH and LQKENI. After removal of 2 bases from V and 0 bases from J, the junction contained 3 bases not matched to a gene. The CDR3 protein is CASSPLAGGSNTGELFF. DNA for the CDR3: TGTGCCAGCTCACCATTAGCGGGGGGCTCGAACACCGGGGAGCTGTTTTTT.

The V call is TRBV5-6, the J call TRBJ2-7; tentative D call: TRBD2 (6 bases). The germline gives CDR1 SGHDT, CDR2 YYEEEE. Trimming took off 0 bases at V and 1 base at J, with 17 bases between the two ends. The CDR3 covers 17 residues. CDR3 loop: CASSLGLTGEVSYEQYF. The CDR3 nucleotides read TGTGCCAGCAGCTTGGGGCTGACGGGGGAAGTGTCCTACGAGCAGTACTTC.

A single count supports this clone. This rearrangement joins TRBV18 to TRBJ2-7; D is perhaps TRBD2 (8 bases). V lost 3 bases to trimming and J lost 2 bases, with 14 bases between them. The V gene's germline CDR1 is KGHSH and CDR2 LQKENI. There are 15 residues in the CDR3. DNA of the CDR3: TGTGCCAGCTCACCCACGGGAGGGGGCCCCTACGAGCAGTACTTC. Protein sequence: CASSPTGGGPYEQYF.

The J gene is TRBJ1-2, the V gene TRBV9; D remains unclear. Trimming cost V 6 bases and J 7 bases, with 16 bases left between them. CDR1 and CDR2 from the germline V gene are SGDLS and YYNGEE. The CDR3 runs 13 residues. The CDR3 DNA follows: TGTGCCAGCACCGGAGGGAGAACTCTTGGCTACACCTTC. Translation gives CASTGGRTLGYTF.

The J gene is TRBJ2-7, the V gene TRBV14, with a tentative D call TRBD2 (6 bases). Germline V CDR1 and CDR2: SGHDN, FVKESK. This CDR3 is built from 13 residues. V gave up 4 bases and J gave up 1 base, with 8 bases separating them. The CDR3: CASSPGESYEQYF. As DNA, the CDR3 is TGTGCCAGCAGCCCGGGGGAATCCTACGAGCAGTACTTC. Using reference TRBV14 and TRBJ2-7 for the parts outside the CDR3, the full variable domain is EAGVTQFPSHSVIEKGQTVTLRCDPISGHDNLYWYRRVMGKEIKFLLHFVKESKQDESGMPNNRFLAERTGGTYSTLKVQPAELEDSGVYFCASSPGESYEQYFGPGTRLTVT.

J is TRBJ2-7 and V is TRBV7-2; 7 positions match TRBD1. CDR1 and CDR2 (germline): SGHTA, FQGNSA. CDR3 length: 13 residues. The V gene end was trimmed by 5 bases and the J gene end by 3 bases; junction bases not matched to a gene: 4. CDR3 coding DNA: TGTGCCAGCAGCGGGACAGAGCACTACGAGCAGTACTTC. As protein: CASSGTEHYEQYF.

The chain carries TRBV6-6 and TRBJ1-4; D possibly corresponds to TRBD1 (5 bases). This CDR3 contains 12 residues. Germline V gene data show CDR1 as MNHNY and CDR2 as SVGAGI (reference sequence). The ends were cut back, 6 bases at V and 13 bases at J, with 15 bases in the middle. This chain's CDR3 is CASRIEYGGLFF. CDR3 DNA: TGTGCCAGCAGAATTGAATACGGGGGACTGTTTTTT.